This TCR beta chain emerged from a study of blood T cell repertoires in COVID-19. Study information: COVID-19 samples, acute and convalescent, were from the United States, Italy and Spain. The analysed material was cDNA or gDNA that came from T cells, B-cell-depleted T cells, or PBMCs.

Per the original methods: How many nucleated cells were present was estimated from reference gene primer amplification. Method: immunoSEQ multiplex PCR; TCRdb's copy keeps in-frame clones and lacks some. The DNA was the basis for D and trimming; V, J and clone size are from that table. Among 120,000 or so clones, 90% were seen once, and the ten largest hold about 4%. Per the germline V gene, CDR1 is SGHRS and CDR2 is YFSETQ. V shed 4 bases and J shed 7 bases, with 17 bases lying between them. This CDR3 contains 14 residues. The sequencing input was peripheral blood. The chain recombines TRBV5-1 with TRBJ2-5; D might be TRBD2 (6 bases). The receptor comes from a man aged 45 to 65 with active COVID-19. The CDR3 here is CASSAGLASRTQYF. The CDR3, as DNA: TGCGCCAGCAGCGCGGGACTCGCCTCTCGGACCCAGTACTTC.